The 25 T cell receptor beta chains reported below all come from one sample, sequenced in a study of PD-1 blockade in classical Hodgkin lymphoma. The table came from immunoSEQ multiplex PCR; TCRdb's copy has only in-frame clones and leaves some out. The table records about 36,000 clones, about 70% of them present only once. All trial patients relapsed after autologous stem cell transplantation. Sample: peripheral blood mononuclear cells (PBMCs), taken before the second cycle of nivolumab. All receptors derive from a human donor with classical Hodgkin lymphoma.

This clone turned up a few times. The rearrangement uses TRBV25-1 and TRBJ2-7; a possible D gene is TRBD1 (5 bases). The V end was cut by 2 bases, the J end by 0 bases, with 11 bases between. CDR1 and CDR2 from the germline V gene are MGHDK and SYGVNS. The CDR3 length is 15 residues. The CDR3: CASSEGTGYSYEQYF. CDR3 DNA sequence: TGTGCCAGCAGTGAAGGTACAGGCTACTCCTACGAGCAGTACTTC.

This chain connects TRBV29-1 to TRBJ1-5; weak D call: TRBD1 (5 bases). The V and J ends lost 2 bases and 11 bases respectively, with 13 bases between them. This CDR3 region has 12 residues. Germline CDR1 and CDR2: SQVTM and ANQGSEA. The CDR3 reads CSVENVQGSQHF. CDR3 in DNA: TGCAGCGTTGAAAACGTCCAGGGTTCCCAGCATTTT.

J is TRBJ1-2 and V is TRBV13, with a weak D call TRBD1 (5 bases). V was trimmed by 7 bases and J by 1 base, leaving 19 bases between them. Germline V gene lookup returns CDR1 PRHDT and CDR2 FYEKMQ (reference sequence). This CDR3 has 16 residues. The CDR3 spells CASTRDWGRYNYGYTF. Written as DNA, the CDR3 is TGTGCCAGCACCAGAGATTGGGGCAGATATAACTATGGCTACACCTTC.

V gene TRBV10-3 combines with J gene TRBJ2-7; perhaps TRBD1 as D (6 bases). The CDR3 loop spans 14 amino acids. Germline V gene sequence: CDR1 ENHRY, CDR2 SYGVKD. Trimming took off 7 bases at V and 7 bases at J, with 20 bases between the two ends. The CDR3 nucleotides are TGTGCCATCACCCCCCGGGACACCCTCGGGGAGCAGTACTTC. Protein sequence: CAITPRDTLGEQYF.

The rearrangement uses TRBV5-5 and TRBJ2-1; TRBD2 matches at 10 bases. With V trimmed by 1 base and J by 4 bases, 2 bases remained unmatched. This CDR3 comprises 15 residues. CDR1 and CDR2 (germline): SGHKS, YYEKEE (reference sequence). The CDR3 loop reads CASSLTSGAYNEQFF. For the CDR3, the DNA is TGTGCCAGCAGCTTGACTAGCGGGGCGTACAATGAGCAGTTCTTC. The full variable domain, its missing parts supplied by reference TRBV5-5 and TRBJ2-1, is DAGVTQSPTHLIKTRGQQVTLRCSPISGHKSVSWYQQVLGQGPQFIFQYYEKEERGRGNFPDRFSARQFPNYSSELNVNALLLGDSALYLCASSLTSGAYNEQFFGPGTRLTVL.

This chain connects TRBV5-5 to TRBJ2-7; a weak D match, TRBD2 (5 bases). CDR3 length: 16 residues. V lost 4 bases, J lost 1 base, and 18 bases lay in between. CDR1 and CDR2 (germline): SGHKS, YYEKEE (reference sequence). CDR3 DNA sequence: TGTGCCAGCAGCCCGGTTGGAGGCGGGTCTTCCTACGAGCAGTACTTC. Amino acid sequence: CASSPVGGGSSYEQYF.

The chain uses TRBV15 and TRBJ1-1; TRBD1 agrees at 10 bases. CDR1 is LNHNV and CDR2 is YYDKDF in the germline V gene (reference sequence). V was pared by 0 bases and J by 3 bases, with 4 bases of the junction left unmatched. The CDR3 is 16 amino acids. CDR3 region: CATSRDFGTGDTEAFF. The DNA of the CDR3 is TGTGCCACCAGCAGAGATTTCGGGACAGGGGACACTGAAGCTTTCTTT. The full variable domain, its missing parts supplied by reference TRBV15 and TRBJ1-1, is DAMVIQNPRYQVTQFGKPVTLSCSQTLNHNVMYWYQQKSSQAPKLLFHYYDKDFNNEADTPDNFQSRRPNTSFCFLDIRSPGLGDTAMYLCATSRDFGTGDTEAFFGQGTRLTVV.

In its sample, this clone was seen once. The CDR3 coding sequence is TGTGCCAGCAGCGCGGACAACCCAGCCAAAAACATTCAGTACTTC. Its translation is CASSADNPAKNIQYF. The V call is TRBV5-4, the J call TRBJ2-4, with TRBD1 as a possible D gene (5 bases). The germline gives CDR1 SGHNT, CDR2 YYREEE (reference sequence). The CDR3 contains 15 residues. Deletions cut 4 bases from V and 0 bases from J, with 11 bases between.

J is TRBJ2-5 and V is TRBV27, with a weak D call TRBD1 (5 bases). Gene TRBJ2-7 matches the end of the DNA better, so the J call may be wrong. The CDR3 loop spans 13 amino acids. Germline V gene data show CDR1 as MNHEY and CDR2 as SMNVEV (reference sequence). CDR3 DNA sequence: TGTGCCAGCAGTTTGACAGAAACCTACGAGCAGTACTTC. Protein sequence: CASSLTETYEQYF.

This clone showed up just a few times. The rearrangement links TRBV7-3 to TRBJ2-5; TRBD2 agrees at 11 bases. The trim removed 3 bases at V and 1 base at J, leaving 1 base unmatched. Germline V gene sequence: CDR1 SGHTA, CDR2 FQGTGA. The CDR3 spans 15 residues. The CDR3 DNA reads TGTGCCAGCAGCTTCGGGACTAGCGGCCAAGAGACCCAGTACTTC. It codes for CASSFGTSGQETQYF. The variable domain in full, with the rest retrieved from reference TRBV7-3 and TRBJ2-5, is GAGVSQTPSNKVTEKGKYVELRCDPISGHTALYWYRQSLGQGPEFLIYFQGTGAADDSGLPNDRFFAVRPEGSVSTLKIQRTERGDSAVYLCASSFGTSGQETQYFGPGTRLLVL.

J is TRBJ1-1 and V is TRBV18; D uncertain. V was cut by 1 base and J by 1 base, with 7 bases left in between. The germline V gene encodes CDR1 KGHSH and CDR2 LQKENI. The length of the CDR3 is 14 residues. The CDR3 protein is CASSPQRENTEAFF. The CDR3 bases are TGTGCCAGCTCACCACAACGAGAGAACACTGAAGCTTTCTTT. Variable domain in full (rest from reference TRBV18 and TRBJ1-1): NAGVMQNPRHLVRRRGQEARLRCSPMKGHSHVYWYRQLPEEGLKFMVYLQKENIIDESGMPKERFSAEFPKEGPSILRIQQVVRGDSAAYFCASSPQRENTEAFFGQGTRLTVV.

A single count supports this clone. The chain carries TRBV19 and TRBJ1-2; 7 nucleotides align to TRBD1. With V trimmed by 2 bases and J by 8 bases, 5 bases remained unmatched. CDR3 length: 13 amino acids. Looked up from germline, CDR1 is LNHDA and CDR2 is SQIVND (reference sequence). This chain's CDR3 is CASSIKGARGYTF. The CDR3 DNA sequence: TGTGCCAGTAGTATAAAGGGGGCCAGGGGCTACACCTTC. Supplemented by reference TRBV19 and TRBJ1-2, the full variable domain reads DGGITQSPKYLFRKEGQNVTLSCEQNLNHDAMYWYRQDPGQGLRLIYYSQIVNDFQKGDIAEGYSVSREKKESFPLTVTSAQKNPTAFYLCASSIKGARGYTFGSGTRLTVV.

This clone was picked up a small number of times. The chain has TRBV6-5 and TRBJ1-2; TRBD1 is a possible D gene (5 bases). In germline, CDR1 is MNHEY, CDR2 SVGAGI. The CDR3 sequence is 14 residues long. Trimming removed 5 bases at V and 8 bases at J, with 18 bases between. CDR3: CASSEVGVWRGYTF. CDR3 nucleotides: TGTGCCAGCAGTGAAGTGGGGGTATGGCGAGGCTACACCTTC.

This clone was seen a few times. V and J are TRBV7-9 and TRBJ2-7, with D possibly TRBD1 on 6 matching bases. Trimming shortened V by 0 bases and J by 0 bases, and 15 bases separated the two germline ends. Germline loops: CDR1 SEHNR, CDR2 FQNEAQ (reference sequence). CDR3 length: 17 residues. The CDR3 spells CASSLAYTGKNSYEQYF. Written as DNA, the CDR3 is TGTGCCAGCAGCTTAGCCTACACAGGGAAGAACTCCTACGAGCAGTACTTC. The whole variable domain, remainder taken from reference TRBV7-9 and TRBJ2-7, is DTGVSQNPRHKITKRGQNVTFRCDPISEHNRLYWYRQTLGQGPEFLTYFQNEAQLEKSRLLSDRFSAERPKGSFSTLEIQRTEQGDSAMYLCASSLAYTGKNSYEQYFGPGTRLTVT.

This clone was seen repeatedly, ten times or more. The chain couples TRBV5-1 to TRBJ2-3; 8 positions match TRBD2. CDR3 length equals 16 residues. Germline CDR1 SGHRS, CDR2 YFSETQ. V gave up 0 bases and J gave up 0 bases; unmatched junction bases: 3. In nucleotides, the CDR3 is TGCGCCAGCAGCTTGGGACTAGCGATTAGCACAGATACGCAGTATTTT. Residues: CASSLGLAISTDTQYF.

The rearrangement links TRBV7-7 to TRBJ2-5; 9 positions match TRBD2. This CDR3 comprises 15 residues. The V and J ends lost 5 bases and 5 bases, in that order; junction bases with no gene match: 9. Germline loops: CDR1 SSHAT, CDR2 FNYEAQ (reference sequence). CDR3 nucleotide sequence: TGTGCCAGCAGCATCGGGACTAGCAATATTGAGACCCAGTACTTC. Encoded protein: CASSIGTSNIETQYF.

The chain has TRBV4-3 and TRBJ2-7, with TRBD2 matching over 11 bases. The ends lost 0 bases at V and 5 bases at J; junction bases unmatched: 6. Germline CDR1 is LGHNA and CDR2 is YSLEER. The CDR3 has 16 amino acids. As DNA, the CDR3 is TGCGCCAGCAGCCAAGACCCAACTAGCGGGAGAGACGAGCAGTACTTC. Amino acid sequence: CASSQDPTSGRDEQYF.

The V gene is TRBV2, the J gene TRBJ2-2; D may be TRBD2 (5 bases). The germline V gene encodes CDR1 SNHLY and CDR2 FYNNEI. This CDR3 spans 13 amino acids. V was clipped by 7 bases and J by 0 bases, with 6 bases between them. The CDR3 DNA reads as TGTGCCAGCAAGGACTCGAACACCGGGGAGCTGTTTTTT. Translation gives CASKDSNTGELFF.

The V and J genes are TRBV29-1 and TRBJ2-5; 9 bases agree with TRBD1. The J segment lost 4 bases and the V segment lost 7 bases, leaving 4 bases of the junction unmatched. CDR3 length: 12 amino acids. Germline V gives CDR1 SQVTM, CDR2 ANQGSEA. The CDR3 DNA sequence: TGCAGCGCTCACAGGGGGCGAGAGACCCAGTACTTC. Encoded protein: CSAHRGRETQYF.

This clone has a handful of counts. The genes are TRBV5-1 and TRBJ2-3; D gene ambiguous. The V and J ends lost 4 bases and 3 bases respectively, with 12 bases between them. There are 14 residues in the CDR3. The germline CDR1 and CDR2 sequences are SGHRS and YFSETQ. The CDR3 DNA is TGCGCCAGCAGCCTCGGACGGCCGACAGATACGCAGTATTTT. Amino acid sequence: CASSLGRPTDTQYF.

J is TRBJ1-4 and V is TRBV11-3; D remains unclear. This CDR3 region has 13 residues. With 2 bases removed from V and 8 bases from J, the gap between germline ends came to 9 bases. The germline V gene has CDR1 SGHNT and CDR2 YENEEA. CDR3 loop: CASSLIMQEKLFF. CDR3 in DNA: TGTGCCAGCAGCTTAATCATGCAGGAAAAACTGTTTTTT. Drawing the rest from reference TRBV11-3 and TRBJ1-4, the complete variable domain is EAGVVQSPRYKIIEKKQPVAFWCNPISGHNTLYWYLQNLGQGPELLIRYENEEAVDDSQLPKDRFSAERLKGVDSTLKIQPAELGDSAVYLCASSLIMQEKLFFGSGTQLSVL.

This rearrangement joins TRBV6-5 to TRBJ2-2, with D unclear. V lost 0 bases and J lost 5, with 1 base in between. The CDR3 spans 12 residues. Looked up from germline, CDR1 is MNHEY and CDR2 is SVGAGI. The CDR3 here is CASSYSTGELFF. The CDR3, as DNA: TGTGCCAGCAGTTACTCGACCGGGGAGCTGTTTTTT.

CDR3 region: CASSLAGASGVADTQYF. CDR3 bases: TGCGCCAGCAGCTTGGCCGGGGCATCGGGAGTAGCAGATACGCAGTATTTT. The gene calls are TRBV5-1 and TRBJ2-3, with D maybe TRBD2 (6 bases). The CDR3 totals 17 residues. Germline V gene data show CDR1 as SGHRS and CDR2 as YFSETQ. Trimming removed 0 bases from V and 4 bases from J, with 18 bases in between. Based on the CDR3 plus reference TRBV5-1 and TRBJ2-3, the full variable domain is KAGVTQTPRYLIKTRGQQVTLSCSPISGHRSVSWYQQTPGQGLQFLFEYFSETQRNKGNFPGRFSGRQFSNSRSEMNVSTLELGDSALYLCASSLAGASGVADTQYFGPGTRLTVL.

The rearrangement uses TRBV7-2 and TRBJ2-7, with D unresolved. Germline values: CDR1 SGHTA, CDR2 FQGNSA. This CDR3 contains 15 residues. The V end was cut by 2 bases, the J end by 1 base, with 12 bases between. This CDR3 is CASSLSATPSYEQYF. The CDR3 coding sequence is TGTGCCAGCAGCTTATCGGCGACTCCTTCCTACGAGCAGTACTTC.

The CDR3 here is CASRSDRTSGNTIYF. In DNA form, the CDR3 reads TGTGCCAGCAGGTCGGACAGGACCTCTGGAAACACCATATATTTT. The chain combines TRBV6-5 with TRBJ1-3; TRBD1 aligns across 7 bases. With V trimmed by 6 bases and J by 0 bases, 5 bases remained unmatched. Per germline, CDR1 MNHEY and CDR2 SVGAGI. This CDR3 comprises 15 residues.